The subject of this entry is one T cell receptor (beta chain). Its cognate antigen is unknown. At survey level, the immunoSEQ assay was run in its v3.0 version. Sequencing was performed with immunoSEQ multiplex PCR; in TCRdb, only in-frame clones are kept and a portion is missing. The sample lists 25,000 to 30,000 clones, around nine tenths occurring once. The record originates from a study of long-term antiretroviral therapy in people with HIV. Study-wide results and limits: Among HIV repertoires, CDR3 length ranges were narrower than those of controls.

This material consisted of unsorted PBMCs, taken 1.8 years after starting antiretroviral therapy. The receptor was derived from a woman under 30 with HIV.

The chain's CDR3 is CASSLDHIPGRNEKLFF. The CDR3 region has the DNA TGTGCCAGCAGCTTAGACCATATACCGGGACGGAATGAAAAACTGTTTTTT. The gene calls are TRBV7-8 and TRBJ1-4; D might be TRBD1 (5 bases). CDR1 SGHVS and CDR2 FQNEAQ come from the germline V gene. This CDR3 is 17 amino acids long. Trimming left V 1 base short and J 5 bases short, with 17 bases between.